The next 20 T cell receptor beta chains were all read from a single sample in a study of T cell responses to AZD1222 COVID-19 vaccine. The data were produced by immunoSEQ multiplex PCR, yet TCRdb's version contains in-frame clones alone and is incomplete. The sample has about 170,000 clones, around 88% seen once. The starting material was peripheral blood, obtained 28 days after the second AZD1222 dose. The receptor set was obtained from an adult who received the AZD1222 COVID-19 vaccine.

The chain couples TRBV7-2 to TRBJ2-7, with D tentatively TRBD1 (5 bases). This CDR3 spans 13 amino acids. Germline V gene lookup returns CDR1 SGHTA and CDR2 FQGNSA. Trimming removed 4 bases from V and 2 bases from J, with 9 bases in between. CDR3 loop: CASSSTVTYEQYF. DNA for the CDR3: TGTGCCAGCAGCTCGACAGTGACCTACGAGCAGTACTTC.

The rearrangement uses TRBV25-1 and TRBJ1-2; D possibly corresponds to TRBD1 (5 bases). V was trimmed by 6 bases and J by 8 bases, leaving 13 bases between them. From germline, CDR1 is MGHDK and CDR2 SYGVNS. The CDR3 totals 12 residues. The chain's CDR3 is CASSPPRGGYTF. The CDR3 DNA is TGTGCCAGCAGCCCCCCCCGGGGGGGCTACACCTTC.

The count of this clone is one. This chain uses TRBV3-1 (or the pseudogene TRBV3-2) with TRBJ1-2; possible D gene TRBD1, 5 bases. The V gene's germline CDR1 is LGHDT and CDR2 YNNKEL (reference sequence). Trimming removed 3 bases from V and 4 bases from J, with 15 bases in between. This CDR3 is built from 15 residues. The CDR3 is CASSHRGNAVYGYTF. Here the CDR3 DNA reads TGTGCCAGCAGCCATAGGGGTAATGCGGTCTATGGCTACACCTTC.

The V and J genes are TRBV9 and TRBJ1-2; tentatively, D is TRBD1 (5 bases). CDR1 SGDLS and CDR2 YYNGEE come from the germline V gene. The length of the CDR3 is 15 residues. V lost 0 bases and J 3 bases, leaving 12 bases between the germline ends. DNA for the CDR3: TGTGCCAGCAGCGTAGGGAGGGGTAAGGACTATGGCTACACCTTC. As protein: CASSVGRGKDYGYTF.

V is TRBV7-2 and J is TRBJ2-1; TRBD2 agrees at 8 bases. The CDR3 has 17 amino acids. Germline-derived CDR1 and CDR2 are SGHTA and FQGNSA. Trimming took 1 base from V and 3 from J; bases not matched to a gene: 8. This CDR3 is CASSLGGYGGVYNEQFF. The CDR3 DNA is TGTGCCAGCAGCTTAGGGGGCTACGGGGGGGTCTACAATGAGCAGTTCTTC.

The V call is TRBV5-1, the J call TRBJ2-2; D is uncertain. V shed 0 bases and J shed 4 bases, with 7 bases lying between them. This CDR3 contains 14 residues. The germline gives CDR1 SGHRS, CDR2 YFSETQ. The CDR3 DNA follows: TGCGCCAGCAGCTTGGAGGGCTTCACCGGGGAGCTGTTTTTT. Translated: CASSLEGFTGELFF. Together with reference TRBV5-1 and TRBJ2-2, the CDR3 gives the full variable domain: KAGVTQTPRYLIKTRGQQVTLSCSPISGHRSVSWYQQTPGQGLQFLFEYFSETQRNKGNFPGRFSGRQFSNSRSEMNVSTLELGDSALYLCASSLEGFTGELFFGEGSRLTVL.

The CDR3, as DNA: TGTGCCAGCTCACCTAGGGACAGTGGAAACACCATATATTTT. Amino acid sequence: CASSPRDSGNTIYF. The rearrangement links TRBV18 to TRBJ1-3; 7 positions agree with TRBD1. V dropped 3 bases and J dropped 3; count of bases not matched to a gene: 2. The CDR3 is 14 amino acids. From germline, CDR1 is KGHSH and CDR2 LQKENI.

CDR3 in amino acids: CASRLRRTSGPPWETQYF. The CDR3 coding sequence is TGTGCAAGTCGCTTAAGAAGGACTAGCGGGCCTCCCTGGGAGACCCAGTACTTC. J is TRBJ2-5 and V is TRBV12-2; no check of the table's D call, TRBD2, against the DNA was made. TRBV12-2 is noted as a pseudogene. This CDR3 contains 18 residues.

This chain joins TRBV19 and TRBJ2-7, with 10 bases that match TRBD2. Germline loops: CDR1 LNHDA, CDR2 SQIVND (reference sequence). There are 14 residues in the CDR3. Germline trimming cut 2 bases from V and 2 bases from J; bases unmatched to any gene: 0. This CDR3 is CASSISGGAYEQYF. DNA for the CDR3: TGTGCCAGTAGTATAAGCGGGGGGGCCTACGAGCAGTACTTC.

The rearrangement uses TRBV5-1 and TRBJ2-7; 7 bases agree with TRBD1. Germline assignment: CDR1 SGHRS and CDR2 YFSETQ. The CDR3 runs to 13 residues. V shed 4 bases, J shed 1 base, and the junction held 2 bases outside the gene matches. The CDR3 loop reads CASSAQGSYEQYF. The CDR3 bases are TGCGCCAGCAGCGCACAGGGGTCCTACGAGCAGTACTTC.

The chain carries TRBV4-3 and TRBJ1-1; D is ambiguous. The V end lost 0 bases, the J end lost 2 bases, and 13 bases lay between the germline ends. This CDR3 spans 16 amino acids. CDR1 is LGHNA, CDR2 YSLEER, per germline. The CDR3 coding sequence is TGCGCCAGCAGCCAAGATAATCGGAGGAGAAACACTGAAGCTTTCTTT. Translated: CASSQDNRRRNTEAFF.

The rearrangement uses TRBV2 and TRBJ2-7; 7 positions match TRBD2. Losses at the gene ends were 4 bases for V and 7 bases for J; bases not matched to a gene: 4. The CDR3 loop spans 12 amino acids. CDR1 and CDR2 from the germline V gene are SNHLY and FYNNEI. CDR3 sequence (DNA): TGTGCCAGCAGTGTGGGGGGGAGGGAGCAGTACTTC. Translating it yields CASSVGGREQYF.

This sequence joins TRBV29-1 and TRBJ2-7, with 8 bases fitting TRBD1. Germline V lookup: CDR1 SQVTM, CDR2 ANQGSEA. After removal of 6 bases from V and 0 bases from J, the junction contained 7 bases not matched to a gene. The CDR3 runs 14 residues. CDR3: CSVSQGAFSYEQYF. The CDR3 nucleotides are TGCAGCGTGTCGCAGGGGGCCTTCTCCTACGAGCAGTACTTC.

CDR3 region: CASSPLWTGSSELFF. The DNA for the CDR3 is TGTGCCAGCAGCCCACTATGGACAGGAAGTTCGGAGCTGTTTTTT. The chain recombines TRBV6-5 with TRBJ2-2; 7 bases fit TRBD1. The V gene's germline CDR1 is MNHEY and CDR2 SVGAGI. V dropped 6 bases and J dropped 10; count of bases not matched to a gene: 14. The CDR3 length is 15 residues.

The chain has TRBV7-9 and TRBJ2-5; TRBD2 is a possible D gene (6 bases). The CDR3 loop spans 16 amino acids. The germline V gene has CDR1 SEHNR and CDR2 FQNEAQ (reference sequence). The ends were cut back, 1 base at V and 1 base at J, with 13 bases in the middle. CDR3 sequence reads: CASSLDLGGSQETQYF. The CDR3 DNA sequence: TGTGCCAGCAGCTTAGATCTGGGGGGATCCCAAGAGACCCAGTACTTC. The whole variable domain, remainder taken from reference TRBV7-9 and TRBJ2-5, is DTGVSQNPRHKITKRGQNVTFRCDPISEHNRLYWYRQTLGQGPEFLTYFQNEAQLEKSRLLSDRFSAERPKGSFSTLEIQRTEQGDSAMYLCASSLDLGGSQETQYFGPGTRLLVL.

The table lists this clone with a count of one. The chain employs TRBV5-1 and TRBJ2-7; 10 bases map to TRBD1. V shed 0 bases, J shed 6 bases, and the junction held 3 bases outside the gene matches. Germline assignment: CDR1 SGHRS and CDR2 YFSETQ. The CDR3 totals 14 residues. The CDR3 region is CASSLDGTGAEQYF. The CDR3 DNA is TGCGCCAGCAGCTTGGATGGGACAGGGGCCGAGCAGTACTTC.

This clone was counted between two and nine times. Other DNA variants within this sample encode the same CDR3. The rearrangement uses TRBV18 and TRBJ1-1, with D perhaps matching TRBD1 (5 bases). The CDR3 has 15 residues. Germline V gives CDR1 KGHSH, CDR2 LQKENI. V lost 3 bases and J 1 base, leaving 12 bases between the germline ends. CDR3 bases: TGTGCCAGCTCACCTTTGTCAGGGAAGAACACTGAAGCTTTCTTT. This gives the protein CASSPLSGKNTEAFF. Full variable domain (rest looked up from reference TRBV18 and TRBJ1-1): NAGVMQNPRHLVRRRGQEARLRCSPMKGHSHVYWYRQLPEEGLKFMVYLQKENIIDESGMPKERFSAEFPKEGPSILRIQQVVRGDSAAYFCASSPLSGKNTEAFFGQGTRLTVV.

The chain joins TRBV19 to TRBJ2-3; D call uncertain. The CDR3 sequence is 14 residues long. Per the germline V gene, CDR1 is LNHDA and CDR2 is SQIVND (reference sequence). V dropped 5 bases and J dropped 0 bases, with 9 bases sitting between them. The chain's CDR3 is CASSPGSSTDTQYF. CDR3 DNA: TGTGCCAGTAGTCCGGGCAGTAGCACAGATACGCAGTATTTT. Combining the CDR3 with reference TRBV19 and TRBJ2-3 gives the whole variable domain DGGITQSPKYLFRKEGQNVTLSCEQNLNHDAMYWYRQDPGQGLRLIYYSQIVNDFQKGDIAEGYSVSREKKESFPLTVTSAQKNPTAFYLCASSPGSSTDTQYFGPGTRLTVL.

The genes are TRBV27 and TRBJ1-1, with unresolved D. The CDR3 is 16 residues long. V lost 0 bases and J 5 bases, leaving 16 bases between the germline ends. Per the germline V gene, CDR1 is MNHEY and CDR2 is SMNVEV (reference sequence). The CDR3 DNA is TGTGCCAGCAGTTTATCGTCGGGGATCGGACGGACTGAAGCTTTCTTT. It translates to CASSLSSGIGRTEAFF.

J is TRBJ2-2 and V is TRBV5-6; the match to TRBD1 covers 10 bases. The CDR3 consists of 15 residues. Germline loops: CDR1 SGHDT, CDR2 YYEEEE. The junction had 8 bases not matched to a gene; V was cut back by 6 bases and J by 6 bases. The CDR3 coding sequence is TGTGCCAGCATCGAGACAGGGGGCTACCCCGGGGAGCTGTTTTTT. Translated, it gives CASIETGGYPGELFF.